These 16 T cell receptor beta chains were sequenced from one sample in a study of shared clonotypes between healthy human individuals. Produced via immunoSEQ multiplex PCR; TCRdb's table is partial and in-frame only. The table shows over a million clones, with 98% occurring only once. Input material: naive CD4+ T cells sorted from blood. Subset given: CD45RA+ positively selected. Receptors originate from a man aged 25 to 40 in good health.

The gene calls are TRBV5-4 and TRBJ2-3, with 11 bases matching TRBD2. The CDR3 spans 16 residues. Germline trimming cut 4 bases from V and 4 bases from J; bases unmatched to any gene: 8. Per germline, CDR1 SGHNT and CDR2 YYREEE (reference sequence). CDR3 amino acids: CASSGDSGRAPDTQYF. In DNA, the CDR3 is TGTGCCAGCAGCGGAGATAGCGGGAGGGCCCCAGATACGCAGTATTTT.

This sequence joins TRBV19 and TRBJ2-5, with unresolved D. CDR1 is LNHDA, CDR2 SQIVND, per germline (reference sequence). The CDR3 spans 13 residues. With 5 bases removed from V and 4 bases from J, the gap between germline ends came to 11 bases. The CDR3 nucleotides are TGTGCCAGTAGTGTGAACGCCGTAGAGACCCAGTACTTC. Amino acids: CASSVNAVETQYF.

The chain has TRBV15 and TRBJ1-5; D is uncertain. The CDR3 extends over 14 amino acids. Trimming pared 0 bases from V and 6 bases from J, leaving 9 bases between. Germline CDR1 and CDR2: LNHNV and YYDKDF (reference sequence). Here the CDR3 DNA reads TGTGCCACCAGCAGAGACTCCCTCGCTCAGCCCCAGCATTTT. Amino acid sequence: CATSRDSLAQPQHF.

For the CDR3, the DNA is TGTGCCAGCAGCTTGACCCCCCTAATCCCCACTAGCTCCTACAATGAGCAGTTCTTC. It codes for CASSLTPLIPTSSYNEQFF. This chain connects TRBV27 to TRBJ2-1; D is perhaps TRBD2 (5 bases). This CDR3 region has 19 residues. Germline CDR1 MNHEY, CDR2 SMNVEV (reference sequence). V lost 6 bases, J lost 0 bases, and 24 bases lay in between.

This chain uses TRBV14 with TRBJ2-5, with TRBD1 matching over 7 bases. Germline trimming cut 3 bases from V and 5 bases from J; bases unmatched to any gene: 6. This CDR3 has 14 residues. Germline lookup yields CDR1 SGHDN and CDR2 FVKESK. CDR3 amino acids: CASSQNRGGETQYF. As DNA, the CDR3 is TGTGCCAGCAGCCAGAACAGGGGCGGTGAGACCCAGTACTTC.

With respect to this clone: The same CDR3 can be traced to other DNA sequences in this sample. This chain connects TRBV18 to TRBJ1-4; no clear D. Looked up from germline, CDR1 is KGHSH and CDR2 is LQKENI. The V and J ends lost 2 bases and 7 bases respectively, with 8 bases between them. The CDR3 totals 13 residues. This CDR3 reads CASSPGSGEKLFF. The DNA for the CDR3 is TGTGCCAGCTCACCAGGGTCGGGTGAAAAACTGTTTTTT.

A note on this clone: This sample also contains other DNA sequences that code for the same CDR3. The chain has TRBV7-2 and TRBJ1-3; D is perhaps TRBD1 (6 bases). The V gene lost 1 base and the J gene lost 0 bases, with 7 bases spanning the gap. CDR1 is SGHTA, CDR2 FQGNSA, per germline. The length of the CDR3 is 15 residues. The DNA for the CDR3 is TGTGCCAGCAGCTTAGGAGGGGGCTCTGGAAACACCATATATTTT. It codes for CASSLGGGSGNTIYF. Based on the CDR3 plus reference TRBV7-2 and TRBJ1-3, the full variable domain is GAGVSQSPSNKVTEKGKDVELRCDPISGHTALYWYRQSLGQGLEFLIYFQGNSAPDKSGLPSDRFSAERTGGSVSTLTIQRTQQEDSAVYLCASSLGGGSGNTIYFGEGSWLTVV.

The genes are TRBV25-1 and TRBJ2-1; possibly TRBD2 for D (6 bases). The CDR3 is 16 amino acids. V was clipped by 5 bases and J by 4 bases, with 18 bases between them. Per germline, CDR1 MGHDK and CDR2 SYGVNS. CDR3 amino acids: CASSHRLVPGYNEQFF. Here the CDR3 DNA reads TGTGCCAGCAGTCACCGACTAGTCCCGGGTTACAATGAGCAGTTCTTC.

The CDR3 spells CAISAPGGASGLTNYEQYF. The CDR3 region has the DNA TGTGCCATCAGTGCACCTGGGGGTGCGAGCGGCCTTACCAACTACGAGCAGTACTTC. The chain uses TRBV10-3 and TRBJ2-7; D may correspond to TRBD1 or TRBD2 (5 bases each). Trimming shortened V by 4 bases and J by 3 bases, and 28 bases separated the two germline ends. The germline V gene encodes CDR1 ENHRY and CDR2 SYGVKD. The CDR3 has 19 residues.

V and J are TRBV15 and TRBJ1-5, with TRBD1 identical over 7 bases. J lost 2 bases, V lost 3 bases, and 10 bases had no gene match. The CDR3 length is 17 residues. In germline, CDR1 is LNHNV, CDR2 YYDKDF (reference sequence). CDR3 sequence reads: CATSRGGTGAGNQPQHF. CDR3 DNA sequence: TGTGCCACCAGCAGGGGGGGAACAGGGGCGGGCAATCAGCCCCAGCATTTT.

The chain employs TRBV7-8 and TRBJ2-3; TRBD1 agrees at 8 bases. With 2 bases clipped from V and 4 bases from J, the junction kept 5 bases outside the gene matches. This CDR3 is built from 15 residues. CDR1 is SGHVS, CDR2 FQNEAQ, per germline. CDR3 protein: CASSLQGARADTQYF. The CDR3 nucleotides are TGTGCCAGCAGCTTACAGGGGGCTAGGGCAGATACGCAGTATTTT.

CDR3 amino acids: CAISETSGSVSYNEQFF. The CDR3 region has the DNA TGTGCCATCAGTGAGACTAGCGGGAGTGTATCCTACAATGAGCAGTTCTTC. The rearrangement links TRBV10-3 to TRBJ2-1, with TRBD2 matching over 11 bases. The CDR3 runs 17 residues. The V and J ends lost 2 bases and 1 base, in that order; junction bases with no gene match: 4. CDR1 and CDR2 (germline): ENHRY, SYGVKD.

The chain recombines TRBV30 with TRBJ2-5; 8 nucleotides agree with TRBD2. The tail of the sequence fits TRBJ2-7 better, so the J call may be wrong. CDR3 length: 13 amino acids. In germline, CDR1 is GTSNPN, CDR2 SVGIG (reference sequence). The CDR3 region is CASSPGRVGEQYF. In DNA form, the CDR3 reads TGTGCCTCCTCCCCCGGGAGGGTAGGCGAGCAGTACTTC.

The genes are TRBV10-2 and TRBJ2-3; D remains unclear. Germline lookup yields CDR1 WSHSY and CDR2 SAAADI. Trimming removed 5 bases at V and 1 base at J, with 7 bases between. The CDR3 has 13 residues. The DNA of the CDR3 is TGCGCCAGCAGTTTTGGCGGCACAGATACGCAGTATTTT. Translated, it gives CASSFGGTDTQYF.

The chain carries TRBV6-6 and TRBJ1-5; D uncertain. This CDR3 is 14 amino acids long. V dropped 5 bases and J dropped 6 bases, with 14 bases sitting between them. CDR1 and CDR2 from the germline V gene are MNHNY and SVGAGI (reference sequence). The CDR3 reads CASSRQGIGQPQHF. The CDR3 nucleotides are TGTGCCAGCAGTCGACAAGGCATAGGTCAGCCCCAGCATTTT.

This chain connects TRBV19 to TRBJ1-3; D unclear. Germline V gene sequence: CDR1 LNHDA, CDR2 SQIVND (reference sequence). The V end was cut by 3 bases, the J end by 1 base, with 13 bases between. CDR3 length: 16 amino acids. The CDR3 coding sequence is TGTGCCAGTAGTATTAACCGGGCCGCGTCTGGAAACACCATATATTTT. Translation gives CASSINRAASGNTIYF.